Below are 32 T cell receptor beta chains sequenced from a single sample in a study of blood T cell repertoires in COVID-19. Measured with immunoSEQ multiplex PCR; TCRdb has only the in-frame clones, and not every one. The sample lists over 350,000 clones, roughly 85% occurring once. Sequenced input: peripheral blood. The receptors derive from a woman aged 25 to 39 with active or convalescent COVID-19.

The gene calls are TRBV9 and TRBJ2-7; no reliable D call. This CDR3 contains 12 residues. V gave up 4 bases and J gave up 7 bases, with 12 bases separating them. In germline, CDR1 is SGDLS, CDR2 YYNGEE. As DNA, the CDR3 is TGTGCCAGCAGCCCCTTAGACGGGGAGCAGTACTTC. Amino acid sequence: CASSPLDGEQYF.

The V and J genes are TRBV11-2 and TRBJ1-6; D is uncertain. The V gene lost 0 bases and the J gene lost 6 bases, with 6 bases spanning the gap. Per the germline V gene, CDR1 is SGHAT and CDR2 is FQNNGV. The CDR3 covers 14 residues. The CDR3 DNA reads as TGTGCCAGCAGCTTAGACGGGTCTAATTCACCCCTCCACTTT. This sequence encodes CASSLDGSNSPLHF.

V gene TRBV27 combines with J gene TRBJ2-5; 10 bases are a match to TRBD1. Trimming at V came to 2 bases and at J to 9 bases, leaving 9 bases not matched to a gene. Germline loops: CDR1 MNHEY, CDR2 SMNVEV (reference sequence). CDR3 size: 15 residues. The CDR3 region has the DNA TGTGCCAGCAGTTTAGCAGGACAGGGGGTAGGGGCCCAGTACTTC. This gives the protein CASSLAGQGVGAQYF.

The genes are TRBV29-1 and TRBJ2-7; 7 positions agree with TRBD2. From germline, CDR1 is SQVTM and CDR2 ANQGSEA. The trim removed 3 bases at V and 3 bases at J, leaving 8 bases unmatched. The CDR3 extends over 14 amino acids. This CDR3 is CSVELAEEGYEQYF. The CDR3 DNA follows: TGCAGCGTTGAGCTAGCGGAGGAGGGCTACGAGCAGTACTTC.

The J gene is TRBJ1-5, the V gene TRBV19; TRBD1 agrees at 8 bases. Losses at the gene ends were 6 bases for V and 6 bases for J; bases not matched to a gene: 4. Germline CDR1 and CDR2: LNHDA and SQIVND (reference sequence). This CDR3 has 13 residues. In DNA form, the CDR3 reads TGTGCCAGTAGGGACAGGGATCGTCAGCCCCAGCATTTT. It codes for CASRDRDRQPQHF.

This chain joins TRBV9 and TRBJ2-3, with TRBD2 as a possible D gene (5 bases). The CDR3 consists of 15 residues. The germline CDR1 and CDR2 sequences are SGDLS and YYNGEE. Trimming removed 1 base at V and 5 bases at J, with 14 bases between. CDR3 sequence: CASSVITGWVDTQYF. CDR3 DNA: TGTGCCAGCAGCGTAATAACGGGGTGGGTAGATACGCAGTATTTT.

CDR3 region: CASSPLRGLNEKLFF. DNA for the CDR3: TGTGCCAGCAGCCCCCTGCGGGGGCTTAATGAAAAACTGTTTTTT. The V gene is TRBV11-2, the J gene TRBJ1-4; possibly TRBD1 for D (6 bases). The CDR3 is 15 residues long. Germline CDR1 reads SGHAT; CDR2 reads FQNNGV. Trimming took off 5 bases at V and 4 bases at J, with 14 bases between the two ends.

This rearrangement joins TRBV7-6 to TRBJ1-5, with D uncertain. In germline, CDR1 is SGHVS, CDR2 FNYEAQ. Trimming left V 5 bases short and J 0 bases short, with 11 bases between. This CDR3 has 15 residues. The CDR3 reads CASSTSPSSNQPQHF. As DNA, the CDR3 is TGTGCCAGCAGCACCTCCCCTAGTAGCAATCAGCCCCAGCATTTT. Looking up the rest from reference TRBV7-6 and TRBJ1-5 gives the full variable domain: GAGVSQSPRYKVTKRGQDVALRCDPISGHVSLYWYRQALGQGPEFLTYFNYEAQQDKSGLPNDRFSAERPEGSISTLTIQRTEQRDSAMYRCASSTSPSSNQPQHFGDGTRLSIL.

The chain links TRBV11-2 to TRBJ1-1; D is ambiguous. The germline gives CDR1 SGHAT, CDR2 FQNNGV. V was shortened by 1 base and J by 3 bases, with 9 bases between the two germline ends. The CDR3 is made up of 14 amino acids. CDR3 DNA: TGTGCCAGCAGCTTAGGCAGGTTAGACACTGAAGCTTTCTTT. Protein: CASSLGRLDTEAFF.

This clone has a handful of counts. The chain has TRBV30 and TRBJ2-1, with D possibly matching TRBD1 (5 bases). V lost 1 base and J lost 0, with 13 bases in between. The V gene's germline CDR1 is GTSNPN and CDR2 SVGIG (reference sequence). This CDR3 spans 16 amino acids. In nucleotides, the CDR3 is TGTGCCTGGAGTGCATTTTCAGGGATCTCCTACAATGAGCAGTTCTTC. This sequence encodes CAWSAFSGISYNEQFF.

J is TRBJ2-1 and V is TRBV19; a weak D match, TRBD1 (6 bases). The CDR3 length is 15 residues. V was clipped by 7 bases and J by 1 base, with 14 bases between them. Per germline, CDR1 LNHDA and CDR2 SQIVND (reference sequence). This chain's CDR3 is CASNVQGGSYNEQFF. In nucleotides, the CDR3 is TGTGCCAGTAATGTACAGGGCGGGTCCTACAATGAGCAGTTCTTC.

The chain carries TRBV6-5 and TRBJ1-2; D gene ambiguous. Germline V gene data show CDR1 as MNHEY and CDR2 as SVGAGI. This CDR3 is 14 amino acids long. The ends were cut back, 5 bases at V and 8 bases at J, with 18 bases in the middle. The CDR3 reads CASSTGVLVGGYTF. CDR3 coding DNA: TGTGCCAGCAGTACCGGGGTTTTGGTGGGCGGCTACACCTTC.

The J gene is TRBJ2-7, the V gene TRBV18, with 8 bases lining up with TRBD1. The germline CDR1 and CDR2 sequences are KGHSH and LQKENI. The CDR3 is made up of 19 amino acids. The V gene end was trimmed by 2 bases and the J gene end by 0 bases; junction bases not matched to a gene: 15. The CDR3 region is CASSPRYTETGELSYEQYF. The CDR3 DNA reads as TGTGCCAGCTCACCAAGGTACACCGAGACAGGGGAACTCTCCTACGAGCAGTACTTC.

This chain links TRBV6-1 with TRBJ1-6, with D perhaps matching TRBD1 (6 bases). CDR1 and CDR2 from the germline V gene are MNHNS and SASEGT. Trimming took 2 bases from V and 0 from J, leaving 14 bases between them. The CDR3 has 18 amino acids. For the CDR3, the DNA is TGTGCCAGCAGTGAAAAGAAGGGGGTCCTCTCCTATAATTCACCCCTCCACTTT. This codes for CASSEKKGVLSYNSPLHF.

The chain couples TRBV29-1 to TRBJ2-3; D might be TRBD2 (6 bases). With 7 bases removed from V and 1 base from J, the gap between germline ends came to 18 bases. The CDR3 covers 15 residues. Germline-derived CDR1 and CDR2 are SQVTM and ANQGSEA. The CDR3 sequence: CSAYVRERGTDTQYF. In DNA, the CDR3 is TGCAGCGCTTACGTACGGGAGCGGGGCACAGATACGCAGTATTTT.

The V call is TRBV11-2, the J call TRBJ1-2; 8 bases line up with TRBD1. The CDR3 is 13 amino acids. CDR1 and CDR2 from the germline V gene are SGHAT and FQNNGV. V shed 1 base and J 9 bases; nucleotides not matched to a gene: 4. The CDR3 DNA sequence: TGTGCCAGCAGCTTAGGGACAGGGCAACGCTACACCTTC. This translates into CASSLGTGQRYTF.

In DNA form, the CDR3 reads TGCGCCAGCAGCCCTGGCTCAGGTGGCAATGAGCAGTTCTTC. Amino acid sequence: CASSPGSGGNEQFF. The chain couples TRBV4-1 to TRBJ2-1; D remains ambiguous. V was cut by 4 bases and J by 6 bases, with 13 bases left in between. The CDR3 contains 14 residues. Germline values: CDR1 MGHRA, CDR2 YSYEKL.

This clone has a single count. The rearrangement links TRBV5-1 to TRBJ2-1; TRBD2 might be the D (5 bases). The CDR3 length is 17 residues. V lost 0 bases, J lost 7 bases, and 20 bases lay in between. Germline V lookup: CDR1 SGHRS, CDR2 YFSETQ. In DNA, the CDR3 is TGCGCCAGCAGCTTGGGGGCACTAGTTCAGGTCGGTAATGAGCAGTTCTTC. As protein: CASSLGALVQVGNEQFF.

The chain joins TRBV4-1 to TRBJ2-3; D gene unclear. The V gene lost 1 base and the J gene lost 1 base, with 6 bases spanning the gap. The germline V gene encodes CDR1 MGHRA and CDR2 YSYEKL. There are 14 residues in the CDR3. The CDR3 bases are TGCGCCAGCAGCCAAGGCGATCGCACAGATACGCAGTATTTT. This gives the protein CASSQGDRTDTQYF.

V is TRBV6-6 and J is TRBJ2-3; D gene uncertain. V lost 2 bases and J lost 5, with 14 bases in between. The CDR3 consists of 15 residues. Germline CDR1 is MNHNY and CDR2 is SVGAGI (reference sequence). The CDR3 DNA is TGTGCCAGCAGTTACCCTTCTCGCGATGGAGATACGCAGTATTTT. This gives the protein CASSYPSRDGDTQYF.

The V and J genes are TRBV7-8 and TRBJ1-4; D ambiguous. With 4 bases removed from V and 2 bases from J, the gap between germline ends came to 8 bases. Germline V gene data show CDR1 as SGHVS and CDR2 as FQNEAQ. The CDR3 contains 14 residues. CDR3 in DNA: TGTGCCAGCAGCTACCTGGCCACTAATGAAAAACTGTTTTTT. The encoded protein is CASSYLATNEKLFF.

The J gene is TRBJ2-1, the V gene TRBV5-4; 11 nucleotides align to TRBD2. Germline assignment: CDR1 SGHNT and CDR2 YYREEE (reference sequence). This CDR3 is 15 amino acids long. The V segment lost 9 bases and the J segment 7 bases; nucleotides outside the gene matches: 12. CDR3 in DNA: TGTGCCACCTCCTTAGCGGGAGGGCCCCTGAATGAGCAGTTCTTC. This translates into CATSLAGGPLNEQFF.

The chain has TRBV6-1 and TRBJ1-1; D uncertain. The CDR3 consists of 16 residues. Germline CDR1 is MNHNS and CDR2 is SASEGT. Trimming pared 4 bases from V and 1 base from J, leaving 16 bases between. This CDR3 reads CASSGAAAHQNTEAFF. The CDR3 coding sequence is TGTGCCAGCAGTGGGGCAGCAGCACACCAGAACACTGAAGCTTTCTTT.

The gene calls are TRBV30 and TRBJ2-2; D gene unclear. CDR1 is GTSNPN and CDR2 is SVGIG in the germline V gene (reference sequence). V gave up 5 bases and J gave up 3 bases, with 7 bases separating them. The CDR3 has 12 amino acids. For the CDR3, the DNA is TGTGCCTGGCCCGACTACACCGGGGAGCTGTTTTTT. Protein: CAWPDYTGELFF.

The chain carries TRBV2 and TRBJ2-2; 7 bases align to TRBD1. The trim removed 6 bases at V and 0 bases at J, leaving 4 bases unmatched. From germline, CDR1 is SNHLY and CDR2 FYNNEI. This CDR3 is 15 amino acids long. In DNA form, the CDR3 reads TGTGCCAGCAGGACCGGGACAGCGAACACCGGGGAGCTGTTTTTT. Translating it yields CASRTGTANTGELFF.

The chain combines TRBV18 with TRBJ2-7, with 8 positions matching TRBD1. The V and J ends lost 3 bases and 2 bases, in that order; junction bases with no gene match: 6. The CDR3 is 15 amino acids. Germline V CDR1 and CDR2: KGHSH, LQKENI. CDR3 amino acids: CASSPRDRKTYEQYF. Written as DNA, the CDR3 is TGTGCCAGCTCACCTAGGGACAGGAAGACCTACGAGCAGTACTTC.

This chain connects TRBV6-5 to TRBJ2-4, with 7 bases that match TRBD1. Unmatched junction bases numbered 8, after V lost 6 bases and J lost 9 bases. Germline-derived CDR1 and CDR2 are MNHEY and SVGAGI. This CDR3 comprises 13 residues. The CDR3 DNA reads TGTGCCAGCAGGGACGACAGGGATTCCATTCAGTACTTC. Protein sequence: CASRDDRDSIQYF.

CDR3 bases: TGCAGTGCTAGTGCCCAGCGGGGGGGCGGCGGGGAGCTGTTTTTT. This translates into CSASAQRGGGGELFF. The genes are TRBV20-1 and TRBJ2-2; 10 nucleotides match TRBD2. Germline V gene sequence: CDR1 DFQATT, CDR2 SNEGSKA (reference sequence). The CDR3 spans 15 residues. V gave up 3 bases and J gave up 7 bases; unmatched junction bases: 8.

The CDR3 DNA follows: TGTGCCAGCATCCCGACTAGCGGGATGGGGGGGGCCCAGTACTTC. Translating it yields CASIPTSGMGGAQYF. V and J are TRBV6-5 and TRBJ2-5; 11 bases map to TRBD2. V lost 7 bases and J lost 9; bases outside the gene matches: 13. Germline V lookup: CDR1 MNHEY, CDR2 SVGAGI. The CDR3 spans 15 residues.

This chain links TRBV30 with TRBJ1-5, with D perhaps TRBD1 (5 bases). Germline CDR1 GTSNPN, CDR2 SVGIG (reference sequence). The germline V and J ends were trimmed by 3 bases and 3 bases, with 9 bases remaining between them. The CDR3 spans 13 residues. CDR3 nucleotides: TGTGCCTGGAGCCGGGGGACCAATCAGCCCCAGCATTTT. The encoded protein is CAWSRGTNQPQHF.

V is TRBV30 and J is TRBJ1-1, with D uncertain. Trimming took off 4 bases at V and 0 bases at J, with 24 bases between the two ends. Looked up from germline, CDR1 is GTSNPN and CDR2 is SVGIG (reference sequence). The CDR3 runs 18 residues. The CDR3 DNA reads as TGTGCCTGGACAAGGGAGGAGCAACAGAGGTTATTGAACACTGAAGCTTTCTTT. Protein sequence: CAWTREEQQRLLNTEAFF.

CDR3 loop: CASSLPGGQETQYF. The CDR3 nucleotides are TGTGCCAGCAGCTTACCGGGGGGCCAAGAGACCCAGTACTTC. V is TRBV7-2 and J is TRBJ2-5, with 7 bases that match TRBD2. The germline CDR1 and CDR2 sequences are SGHTA and FQGNSA. J was trimmed by 1 base and V by 2 bases; bases with no gene match: 1. This CDR3 is built from 14 residues.